This T cell receptor (beta chain) was captured in a study of beta chain features in type 1 diabetes. The CDR3 runs 16 residues. Trimming took 1 base from V and 3 from J, leaving 13 bases between them. The germline V gene has CDR1 LGHNA and CDR2 YSLEER. This clone was seen a handful of times. Expressed TCRB transcripts were sequenced after all isolated RNA was converted to cDNA. Measured with immunoSEQ multiplex PCR; TCRdb has only the in-frame clones, and not every one. Counted here are roughly 330,000 clones, approximately 10% occurring once; the ten biggest clones make up about 0.015%. Sorted CD4+ subsets: naive, central memory, regulatory, stem cell-like memory (CD45RO/CCR7/CD25/CD127/CD95/CD27 panel).

Sequenced sample: naive CD4+ T cells from blood. The sequence was collected from a woman in her 30s in good health. V usage is TRBV4-3 and J usage is TRBJ2-1; TRBD1 is a possible D gene (5 bases). CDR3 coding DNA: TGCGCCAGCAGCCAAGTAGTTAGGGGAAGCTACAATGAGCAGTTCTTC. Protein sequence: CASSQVVRGSYNEQFF.